The 28 T cell receptor beta chains below all came from one sample that was sequenced in a study of CD8 T cells in Susac syndrome. Roughly 0.45 to 1 ug RNA was reverse transcribed with random hexamers. Using its own MiXCR run on the immunoSEQ multiplex PCR reads, TCRdb lists one record per CDR3 protein. Of 100,000 to 150,000 distinct CDR3 sequences in the sample, about 95% were seen once. The material sequenced was CD4+ T cells from PBMCs. Receptors originate from a human donor in good health.

V and J are TRBV29-1 and TRBJ2-3; D may match TRBD1 or TRBD2 (6 bases each). V was trimmed by 7 bases and J by 2 bases, leaving 10 bases between them. Per germline, CDR1 SQVTM and CDR2 ANQGSEA. CDR3 size: 12 residues. In DNA form, the CDR3 reads TGCAGCGGCCGGGGGCTCACAGATACGCAGTATTTT. Translation: CSGRGLTDTQYF.

The V gene is TRBV9, the J gene TRBJ2-7; D remains unclear. This CDR3 region has 16 residues. The V end lost 0 bases, the J end lost 0 bases, and 13 bases lay between the germline ends. Germline V gene lookup returns CDR1 SGDLS and CDR2 YYNGEE. The CDR3 DNA follows: TGTGCCAGCAGCGTAGACAAGGGCCGTAGCTCCTACGAGCAGTACTTC. It yields the protein CASSVDKGRSSYEQYF. The whole variable domain, remainder taken from reference TRBV9 and TRBJ2-7, is DSGVTQTPKHLITATGQRVTLRCSPRSGDLSVYWYQQSLDQGLQFLIQYYNGEERAKGNILERFSAQQFPDLHSELNLSSLELGDSALYFCASSVDKGRSSYEQYFGPGTRLTVT.

The chain carries TRBV6-1 and TRBJ2-1; 8 bases line up with TRBD1. Germline CDR1 MNHNS, CDR2 SASEGT. The CDR3 totals 13 residues. J gave up 10 bases and V 4 bases, and 6 bases lay outside the gene matches. For the CDR3, the DNA is TGTGCCAGCAGTGGAGACAGGGGTGGAGAGCAGTTCTTC. Translating gives CASSGDRGGEQFF.

The chain carries TRBV29-1 and TRBJ2-5; 10 bases match TRBD1. The CDR3 sequence is 13 residues long. Germline CDR1 reads SQVTM; CDR2 reads ANQGSEA. V was pared by 7 bases and J by 5 bases, with 7 bases of the junction left unmatched. The CDR3 DNA reads TGCAGCGAATGGGACAGGGGTGATGAGACCCAGTACTTC. Encoded protein: CSEWDRGDETQYF.

CDR3: CASSFKGVSNTEAFF. The DNA of the CDR3 is TGTGCCAGCAGTTTCAAGGGGGTTTCGAACACTGAAGCTTTCTTT. The J gene is TRBJ1-1, the V gene TRBV12-3 or TRBV12-4, with D tentatively TRBD1 (6 bases). V shed 3 bases and J shed 1 base, with 12 bases lying between them. The CDR3 is 15 amino acids.

The count of this clonotype is one. The CDR3 loop is CASTLSRRPANTGELFF. The CDR3 DNA reads as TGCGCCAGCACCTTAAGTCGGCGGCCTGCGAACACCGGGGAGCTGTTTTTT. The chain links TRBV5-1 to TRBJ2-2; D remains unclear. The CDR3 contains 17 residues. Per germline, CDR1 SGHRS and CDR2 YFSETQ. V was clipped by 6 bases and J by 0 bases, with 18 bases between them. Looking up the rest from reference TRBV5-1 and TRBJ2-2 gives the full variable domain: KAGVTQTPRYLIKTRGQQVTLSCSPISGHRSVSWYQQTPGQGLQFLFEYFSETQRNKGNFPGRFSGRQFSNSRSEMNVSTLELGDSALYLCASTLSRRPANTGELFFGEGSRLTVL.

The genes are TRBV27 and TRBJ2-3, with 7 nucleotides matching TRBD2. The germline V gene encodes CDR1 MNHEY and CDR2 SMNVEV (reference sequence). The CDR3 sequence is 15 residues long. The V gene end was trimmed by 11 bases and the J gene end by 1 base; junction bases not matched to a gene: 12. In DNA, the CDR3 is TGTGCCTCGTGGGGGAGGGAGTATGGCACAGATACGCAGTATTTT. Its translation: CASWGREYGTDTQYF.

This clonotype has a single count. The V gene is TRBV28, the J gene TRBJ2-1; D uncertain. The CDR3 covers 14 residues. Germline CDR1 MDHEN, CDR2 SYDVKM. Trimming cost V 8 bases and J 4 bases, with 15 bases left between them. The CDR3 sequence is CASQSAQAYNEQFF. The CDR3 DNA is TGTGCCAGCCAGTCTGCCCAAGCTTACAATGAGCAGTTCTTC. The full variable domain, in which reference TRBV28 and TRBJ2-1 provide the parts outside the CDR3, is DVKVTQSSRYLVKRTGEKVFLECVQDMDHENMFWYRQDPGLGLRLIYFSYDVKMKEKGDIPEGYSVSREKKERFSLILESASTNQTSMYLCASQSAQAYNEQFFGPGTRLTVL.

The chain uses TRBV12-3 or TRBV12-4 and TRBJ2-3; 10 bases line up with TRBD1. The CDR3 covers 16 residues. Trimming cost V 5 bases and J 7 bases; bases outside gene matches: 12. In DNA form, the CDR3 reads TGTGCCAGCAGTCCTTATTGGGACAGGGGAAAGAATACGCAGTATTTT. Protein product: CASSPYWDRGKNTQYF.

V is TRBV3-1 and J is TRBJ2-2, with 7 bases that match TRBD2. The CDR3 covers 17 residues. Unmatched junction bases numbered 10, after V lost 4 bases and J lost 2 bases. Germline assignment: CDR1 LGHDT and CDR2 YNNKEL (reference sequence). CDR3 region: CASSPTPGRLNTGELFF. The CDR3 nucleotides are TGTGCCAGCAGCCCAACCCCCGGGAGGCTCAACACCGGGGAGCTGTTTTTT.

The chain uses TRBV19 and TRBJ1-2, with a tentative D call TRBD1 (5 bases). The CDR3 runs to 14 residues. The V end lost 5 bases, the J end lost 5 bases, and 15 bases lay between the germline ends. Germline V gene lookup returns CDR1 LNHDA and CDR2 SQIVND (reference sequence). CDR3 region: CASSLAGLRYGYTF. The CDR3 coding sequence is TGTGCCAGTAGTCTGGCGGGACTGAGGTATGGCTACACCTTC.

This chain joins TRBV12-3 or TRBV12-4 and TRBJ1-1; no definite D call. This CDR3 is 13 amino acids long. V shed 3 bases and J shed 2 bases, with 7 bases lying between them. The CDR3 region is CASSLAANTEAFF. CDR3 nucleotides: TGTGCCAGCAGTTTGGCAGCCAACACTGAAGCTTTCTTT.

The V gene is TRBV6-6, the J gene TRBJ2-1, with D unclear. This CDR3 has 12 amino acids. Trimming took off 6 bases at V and 9 bases at J, with 12 bases between the two ends. The germline gives CDR1 MNHNY, CDR2 SVGAGI (reference sequence). The CDR3 is CASSRTSFEQFF. The CDR3 region has the DNA TGTGCCAGCAGCAGAACTTCTTTTGAGCAGTTCTTC.

The chain uses TRBV18 and TRBJ1-3; no reliable D call. The germline V and J ends were trimmed by 3 bases and 4 bases, with 7 bases remaining between them. CDR1 and CDR2 (germline): KGHSH, LQKENI. The CDR3 is 13 residues long. The CDR3 DNA is TGTGCCAGCTCACCCGAAGCGGGAAACACCATATATTTT. It codes for CASSPEAGNTIYF.

V gene TRBV10-3 combines with J gene TRBJ1-3; the D gene is possibly TRBD1 (6 bases). The CDR3 totals 15 residues. The V end was cut by 8 bases, the J end by 9 bases, with 23 bases between. CDR1 and CDR2 (germline): ENHRY, SYGVKD. CDR3 nucleotide sequence: TGTGCCATCGGAACCGGGACATCGGCGTCCCCCACCATATATTTT. This gives the protein CAIGTGTSASPTIYF.

V is TRBV19 and J is TRBJ2-5, with TRBD2 as a possible D gene (5 bases). Germline assignment: CDR1 LNHDA and CDR2 SQIVND (reference sequence). Trimming took off 2 bases at V and 5 bases at J, with 12 bases between the two ends. This CDR3 contains 14 residues. This CDR3 is CASSISAPGETQYF. The DNA of the CDR3 is TGTGCCAGTAGTATATCGGCGCCGGGGGAGACCCAGTACTTC.

This chain uses TRBV3-1 with TRBJ2-1; D call uncertain. Germline V gives CDR1 LGHDT, CDR2 YNNKEL (reference sequence). The CDR3 loop spans 14 amino acids. Trimming took off 1 base at V and 3 bases at J, with 7 bases between the two ends. CDR3 sequence reads: CASSQGVIYNEQFF. The DNA of the CDR3 is TGTGCCAGCAGCCAAGGGGTTATCTACAATGAGCAGTTCTTC.

V is TRBV9 and J is TRBJ1-1; 8 nucleotides align to TRBD1. In germline, CDR1 is SGDLS, CDR2 YYNGEE. The CDR3 loop spans 13 amino acids. The V gene end was trimmed by 6 bases and the J gene end by 1 base; junction bases not matched to a gene: 2. The CDR3: CASMTGANTEAFF. The CDR3 DNA reads as TGTGCCAGCATGACAGGGGCGAACACTGAAGCTTTCTTT.

The chain has TRBV5-1 and TRBJ2-5; 10 bases are a match to TRBD2. Per germline, CDR1 SGHRS and CDR2 YFSETQ. This CDR3 has 15 residues. After removal of 0 bases from V and 2 bases from J, the junction contained 1 base not matched to a gene. This CDR3 is CASSLASGGQETQYF. The CDR3 DNA sequence: TGCGCCAGCAGCTTGGCTAGCGGGGGTCAAGAGACCCAGTACTTC. Drawing the rest from reference TRBV5-1 and TRBJ2-5, the complete variable domain is KAGVTQTPRYLIKTRGQQVTLSCSPISGHRSVSWYQQTPGQGLQFLFEYFSETQRNKGNFPGRFSGRQFSNSRSEMNVSTLELGDSALYLCASSLASGGQETQYFGPGTRLLVL.

The CDR3 bases are TGCGCCAGCAGAGGAGCGGGATTAGAGACCCAGTACTTC. It encodes CASRGAGLETQYF. The V call is TRBV10-2, the J call TRBJ2-5, with 7 bases matching TRBD2. This CDR3 is built from 13 residues. V gave up 6 bases and J gave up 4 bases; unmatched junction bases: 5. Germline V lookup: CDR1 WSHSY, CDR2 SAAADI.

Remarks on this clonotype: Sequence at one end of the junction differs from germline and may be a read error. This chain links TRBV3-1 with TRBJ2-7; TRBD1 is a possible D gene (5 bases). The CDR3 contains 13 residues. Germline V gene data show CDR1 as LGHDT and CDR2 as YNNKEL (reference sequence). The CDR3, as DNA: TGCGCCAGCAGCCAACTCGACAGATACGAGCAGTACTTC. Its translation is CASSQLDRYEQYF.

The chain recombines TRBV24-1 with TRBJ2-3; D may be TRBD1 (5 bases). The CDR3 has 13 residues. CDR1 is KGHDR and CDR2 is SFDVKD in the germline V gene. Trimming pared 6 bases from V and 3 bases from J, leaving 9 bases between. Here the CDR3 DNA reads TGTGCCACCAGTATAGGGGCAACAGATACGCAGTATTTT. It encodes CATSIGATDTQYF.

The V call is TRBV3-1, the J call TRBJ2-3; 12 bases are a match to TRBD2. CDR1 is LGHDT, CDR2 YNNKEL, per germline (reference sequence). This CDR3 is 16 amino acids long. Trimming took 6 bases from V and 2 from J; bases not matched to a gene: 6. For the CDR3, the DNA is TGTGCCAGCAGTCTAGCGGGAGGGCCTAACACAGATACGCAGTATTTT. Translation gives CASSLAGGPNTDTQYF.

The J gene is TRBJ2-1, the V gene TRBV2, with D hard to call. V shed 2 bases and J shed 5 bases, with 10 bases lying between them. Germline CDR1 SNHLY, CDR2 FYNNEI. CDR3 length equals 14 residues. The CDR3 protein is CASSELITDNEQFF. The CDR3 region has the DNA TGTGCCAGCAGTGAACTAATAACCGACAATGAGCAGTTCTTC.

The rearrangement uses TRBV7-9 and TRBJ2-7; D is unresolved. Trimming removed 5 bases at V and 5 bases at J, with 7 bases between. The V gene's germline CDR1 is SEHNR and CDR2 FQNEAQ (reference sequence). The CDR3 has 11 residues. The chain's CDR3 is CASSPQHEQYF. The CDR3 DNA sequence: TGTGCCAGCAGCCCCCAGCACGAGCAGTACTTC.

In this sample, this clonotype turned up once. The chain combines TRBV2 with TRBJ1-2, with D hard to call. The CDR3 length is 15 residues. The V and J ends lost 1 base and 4 bases respectively, with 13 bases between them. CDR1 is SNHLY, CDR2 FYNNEI, per germline. CDR3 region: CASSEGGRPFYGYTF. CDR3 bases: TGTGCCAGCAGTGAAGGTGGCAGGCCTTTCTATGGCTACACCTTC.

This chain uses TRBV6-5 with TRBJ2-7; no clear D. The CDR3 has 15 residues. The V and J ends lost 0 bases and 1 base respectively, with 10 bases between them. Germline CDR1 is MNHEY and CDR2 is SVGAGI. The DNA for the CDR3 is TGTGCCAGCAGTTACTCCCTGGGCAGTTCCTACGAGCAGTACTTC. Translation gives CASSYSLGSSYEQYF.

Comments on this clonotype: It is unclear where the CDR3 begins or ends on the DNA, so no DNA is shown, and the CDR3 is as TCRdb lists it. The chain couples TRBV12-3 or TRBV12-4 to TRBJ1-5. Including both end residues, the CDR3 is 14 amino acids long. CDR3 region: CASSSSERSQAQHF.